Detailed here is one T cell receptor (beta chain). The antigen is undetermined. Sequencing was performed with immunoSEQ multiplex PCR; in TCRdb, only in-frame clones are kept and a portion is missing. This table holds several thousand clones, 75% to 85% found once. The sample is drawn from a study of immune evolution from preneoplasia to lung adenocarcinoma. The germline CDR1 and CDR2 sequences are SGHDT and YYEEEE. V dropped 1 base and J dropped 4 bases, with 14 bases sitting between them. CDR3 length: 15 residues. Study conclusions and caveats: Later-stage lesions seemingly showed higher T cell density and diversity than normal lung.

The chain recombines TRBV5-6 with TRBJ2-5; TRBD2 is a possible D gene (6 bases). This receptor was obtained from a person aged 60-80 years with lung adenocarcinoma. The sequencing sample was made of FFPE adjacent normal lung tissue. CDR3 amino acids: CASSLRIAARETQYF. The CDR3 nucleotides read TGTGCCAGCAGCTTGAGAATAGCGGCAAGAGAGACCCAGTACTTC.